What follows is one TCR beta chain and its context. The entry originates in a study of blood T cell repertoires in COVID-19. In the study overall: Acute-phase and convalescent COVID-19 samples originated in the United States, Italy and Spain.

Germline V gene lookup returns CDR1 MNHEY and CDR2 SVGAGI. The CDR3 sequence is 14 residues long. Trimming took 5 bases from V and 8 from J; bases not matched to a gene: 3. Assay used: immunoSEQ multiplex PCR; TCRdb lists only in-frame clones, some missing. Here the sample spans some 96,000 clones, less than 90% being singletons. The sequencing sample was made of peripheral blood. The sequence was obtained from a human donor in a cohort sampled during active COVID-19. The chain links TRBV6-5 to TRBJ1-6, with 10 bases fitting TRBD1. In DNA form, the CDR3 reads TGTGCCAGCAGTACAGGGACAGGGGATTCACCCCTCCACTTT. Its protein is CASSTGTGDSPLHF.